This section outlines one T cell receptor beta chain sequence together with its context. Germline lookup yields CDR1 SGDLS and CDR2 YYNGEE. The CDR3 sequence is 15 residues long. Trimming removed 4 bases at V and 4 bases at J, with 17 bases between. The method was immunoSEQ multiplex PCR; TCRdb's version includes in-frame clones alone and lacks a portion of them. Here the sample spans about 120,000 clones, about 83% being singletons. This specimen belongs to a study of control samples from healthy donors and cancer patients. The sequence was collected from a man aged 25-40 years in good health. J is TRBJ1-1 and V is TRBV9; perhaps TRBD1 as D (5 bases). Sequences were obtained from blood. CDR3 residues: CASSLSGSGGTEAFF. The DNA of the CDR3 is TGTGCCAGCAGCTTATCGGGCAGCGGGGGCACTGAAGCTTTCTTT.